This T cell receptor (beta chain) was documented in a study of blood T cell repertoires in COVID-19. The overall study: Samples taken during acute and convalescent COVID-19 were collected in the United States, Italy and Spain.

Deletions cut 4 bases from V and 7 bases from J, with 19 bases between. The CDR3 contains 15 residues. In germline, CDR1 is SGHAT, CDR2 FQNNGV. Sequencing was performed with immunoSEQ multiplex PCR; in TCRdb, only in-frame clones are kept and a portion is missing. The sample carries 360,000 or so clones, under 85% recorded once. The J gene is TRBJ1-1, the V gene TRBV11-2; no clear D. The sample comprised PBMCs or T cells enriched from blood (not recorded which). This clonotype originated in a woman in her forties or fifties who had recovered from COVID-19. The CDR3: CASSSGWVRPDEAFF. The CDR3 region has the DNA TGTGCCAGCAGCTCCGGGTGGGTCCGGCCTGATGAAGCTTTCTTT.